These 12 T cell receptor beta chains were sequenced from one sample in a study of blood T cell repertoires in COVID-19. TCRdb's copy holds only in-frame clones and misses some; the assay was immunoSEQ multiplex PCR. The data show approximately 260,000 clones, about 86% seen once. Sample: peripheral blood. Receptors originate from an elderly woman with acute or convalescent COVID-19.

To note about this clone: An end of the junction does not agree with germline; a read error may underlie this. DNA for the CDR3: TGCGCCAGCAGCCAAACTAGCGGGAACACCGGGGATCTGTTTTTT. Protein product: CASSQTSGNTGDLFF. This chain joins TRBV4-1 and TRBJ2-2, with 10 bases aligning to TRBD2. The CDR3 spans 15 residues. From germline, CDR1 is MGHRA and CDR2 YSYEKL.

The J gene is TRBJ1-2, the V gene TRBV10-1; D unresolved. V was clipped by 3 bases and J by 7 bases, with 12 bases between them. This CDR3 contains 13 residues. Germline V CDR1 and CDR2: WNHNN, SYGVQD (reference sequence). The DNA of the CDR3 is TGCGCCAGCAGTGAAAACGGTCTCGGTGGCTACACCTTC. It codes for CASSENGLGGYTF.

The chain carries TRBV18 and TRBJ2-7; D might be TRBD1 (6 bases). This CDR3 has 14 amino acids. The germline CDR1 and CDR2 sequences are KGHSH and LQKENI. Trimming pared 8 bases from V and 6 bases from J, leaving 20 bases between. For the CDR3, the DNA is TGTGCCAGCACTATGGCTAGAGGGGGAGTCGAGCAGTACTTC. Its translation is CASTMARGGVEQYF.

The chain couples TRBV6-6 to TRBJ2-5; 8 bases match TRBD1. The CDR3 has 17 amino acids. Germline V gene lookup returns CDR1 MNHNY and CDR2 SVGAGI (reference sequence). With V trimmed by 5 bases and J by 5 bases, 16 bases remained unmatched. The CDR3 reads CASSLNIRQGLGETQYF. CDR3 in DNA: TGTGCCAGCAGTCTAAACATCAGACAGGGGCTGGGGGAGACCCAGTACTTC.

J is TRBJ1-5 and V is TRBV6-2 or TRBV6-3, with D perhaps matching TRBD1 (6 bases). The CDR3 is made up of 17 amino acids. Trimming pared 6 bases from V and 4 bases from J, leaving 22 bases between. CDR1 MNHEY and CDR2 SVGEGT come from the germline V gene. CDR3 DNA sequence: TGTGCCAGCAGCGTCCGCGGAGCACAGGGAGTAAATCAGCCCCAGCATTTT. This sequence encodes CASSVRGAQGVNQPQHF.

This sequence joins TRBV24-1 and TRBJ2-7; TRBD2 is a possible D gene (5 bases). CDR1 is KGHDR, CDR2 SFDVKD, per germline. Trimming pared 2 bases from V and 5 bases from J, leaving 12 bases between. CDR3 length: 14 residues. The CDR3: CATSDSGSRDEQYF. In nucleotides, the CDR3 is TGTGCCACCAGTGATTCGGGGTCCCGGGACGAGCAGTACTTC.

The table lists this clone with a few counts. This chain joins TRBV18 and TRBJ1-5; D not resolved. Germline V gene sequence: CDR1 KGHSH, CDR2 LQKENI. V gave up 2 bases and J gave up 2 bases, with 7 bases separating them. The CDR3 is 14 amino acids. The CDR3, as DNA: TGTGCCAGCTCACCAAAGGAGGGCAATCAGCCCCAGCATTTT. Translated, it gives CASSPKEGNQPQHF.

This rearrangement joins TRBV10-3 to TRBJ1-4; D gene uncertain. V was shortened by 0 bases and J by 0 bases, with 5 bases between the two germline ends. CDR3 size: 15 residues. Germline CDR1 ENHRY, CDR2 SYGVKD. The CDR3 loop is CAISESSATNEKLFF. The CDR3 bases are TGTGCCATCAGTGAGTCCAGTGCAACTAATGAAAAACTGTTTTTT.

The CDR3 DNA reads as TGTGCCAGCTCACCACAAAGCCCCTCGGGCTACACCTTC. It specifies CASSPQSPSGYTF. The chain couples TRBV18 to TRBJ1-2; D gene ambiguous. Looked up from germline, CDR1 is KGHSH and CDR2 is LQKENI. The CDR3 spans 13 residues. The V and J ends lost 1 base and 8 bases respectively, with 11 bases between them. The full variable domain, with the rest looked up from reference TRBV18 and TRBJ1-2, is NAGVMQNPRHLVRRRGQEARLRCSPMKGHSHVYWYRQLPEEGLKFMVYLQKENIIDESGMPKERFSAEFPKEGPSILRIQQVVRGDSAAYFCASSPQSPSGYTFGSGTRLTVV.

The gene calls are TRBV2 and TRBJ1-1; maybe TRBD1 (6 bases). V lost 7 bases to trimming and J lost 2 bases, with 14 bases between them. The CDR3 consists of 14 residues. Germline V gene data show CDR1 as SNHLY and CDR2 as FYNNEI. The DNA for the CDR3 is TGTGCCAGCACCACTTCAGGGGCTAACACTGAAGCTTTCTTT. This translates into CASTTSGANTEAFF.

The CDR3, as DNA: TGTGCCAGCAGCTCAACAATGGGGGGGCATACAGATACGCAGTATTTT. Translated, it gives CASSSTMGGHTDTQYF. The V gene is TRBV7-2, the J gene TRBJ2-3, with D possibly TRBD2 on 7 matching bases. This CDR3 is 16 amino acids long. Trimming took 4 bases from V and 3 from J, leaving 17 bases between them. In germline, CDR1 is SGHTA, CDR2 FQGNSA.

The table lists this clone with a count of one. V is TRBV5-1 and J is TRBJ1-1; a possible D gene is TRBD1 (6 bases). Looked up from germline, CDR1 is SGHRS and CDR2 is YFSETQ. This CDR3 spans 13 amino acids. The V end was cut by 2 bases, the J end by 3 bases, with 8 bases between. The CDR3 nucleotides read TGCGCCAGCAGCTTTGGACAGCACACTGAAGCTTTCTTT. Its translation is CASSFGQHTEAFF.